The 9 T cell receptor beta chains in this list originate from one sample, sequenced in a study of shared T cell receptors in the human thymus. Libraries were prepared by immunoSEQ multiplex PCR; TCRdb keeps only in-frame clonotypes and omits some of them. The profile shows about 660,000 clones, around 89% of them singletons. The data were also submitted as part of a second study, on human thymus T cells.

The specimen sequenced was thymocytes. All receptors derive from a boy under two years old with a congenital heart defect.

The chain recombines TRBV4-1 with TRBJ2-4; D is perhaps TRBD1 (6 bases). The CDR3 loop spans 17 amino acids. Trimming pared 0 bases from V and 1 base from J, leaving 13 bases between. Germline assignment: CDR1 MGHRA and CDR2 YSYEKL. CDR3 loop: CASSQDSVGAAKNIQYF. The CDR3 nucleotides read TGCGCCAGCAGCCAAGATTCCGTGGGGGCGGCCAAAAACATTCAGTACTTC.

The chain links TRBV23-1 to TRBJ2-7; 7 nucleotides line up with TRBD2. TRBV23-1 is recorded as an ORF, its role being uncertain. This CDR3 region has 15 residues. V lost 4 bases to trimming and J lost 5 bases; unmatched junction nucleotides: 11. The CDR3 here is CASSPPRVSGNEQYF. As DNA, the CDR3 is TGCGCCAGCAGTCCCCCCCGGGTAAGCGGGAACGAGCAGTACTTC.

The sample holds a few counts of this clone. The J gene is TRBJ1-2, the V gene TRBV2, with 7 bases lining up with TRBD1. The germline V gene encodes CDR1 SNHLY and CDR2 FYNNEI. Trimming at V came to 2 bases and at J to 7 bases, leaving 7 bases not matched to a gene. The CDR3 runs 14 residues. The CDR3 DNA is TGTGCCAGCAGTGAAAACCCGGGACAGTTTGGCTACACCTTC. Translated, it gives CASSENPGQFGYTF.

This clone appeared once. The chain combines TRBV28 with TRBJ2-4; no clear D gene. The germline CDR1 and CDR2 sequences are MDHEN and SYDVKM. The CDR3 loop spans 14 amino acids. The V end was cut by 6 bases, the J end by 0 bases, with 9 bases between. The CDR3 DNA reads TGTGCCAGCAGCTTCTACCTAGCCAAAAACATTCAGTACTTC. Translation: CASSFYLAKNIQYF.

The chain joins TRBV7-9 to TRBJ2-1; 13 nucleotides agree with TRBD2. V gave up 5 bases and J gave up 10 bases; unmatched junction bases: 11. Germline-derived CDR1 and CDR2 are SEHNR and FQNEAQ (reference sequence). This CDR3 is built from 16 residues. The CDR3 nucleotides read TGTGCCAGCAGCCAAACCGGGACTAGCGGGATTTGGGAGCAGTTCTTC. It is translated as CASSQTGTSGIWEQFF. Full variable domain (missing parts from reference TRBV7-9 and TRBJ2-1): DTGVSQNPRHKITKRGQNVTFRCDPISEHNRLYWYRQTLGQGPEFLTYFQNEAQLEKSRLLSDRFSAERPKGSFSTLEIQRTEQGDSAMYLCASSQTGTSGIWEQFFGPGTRLTVL.

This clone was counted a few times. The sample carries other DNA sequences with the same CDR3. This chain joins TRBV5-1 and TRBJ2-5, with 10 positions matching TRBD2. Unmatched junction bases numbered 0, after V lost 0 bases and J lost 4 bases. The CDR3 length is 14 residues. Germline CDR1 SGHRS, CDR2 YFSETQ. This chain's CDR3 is CASSLGLAGETQYF. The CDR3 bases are TGCGCCAGCAGCTTGGGACTAGCGGGAGAGACCCAGTACTTC. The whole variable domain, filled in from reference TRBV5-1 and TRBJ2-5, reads KAGVTQTPRYLIKTRGQQVTLSCSPISGHRSVSWYQQTPGQGLQFLFEYFSETQRNKGNFPGRFSGRQFSNSRSEMNVSTLELGDSALYLCASSLGLAGETQYFGPGTRLLVL.

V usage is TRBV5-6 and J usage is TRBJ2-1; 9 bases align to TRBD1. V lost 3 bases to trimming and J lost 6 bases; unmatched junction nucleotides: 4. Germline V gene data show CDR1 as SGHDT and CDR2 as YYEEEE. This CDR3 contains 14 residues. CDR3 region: CASSYRDRVNEQFF. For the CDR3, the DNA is TGTGCCAGCAGCTACCGGGACAGGGTCAATGAGCAGTTCTTC.

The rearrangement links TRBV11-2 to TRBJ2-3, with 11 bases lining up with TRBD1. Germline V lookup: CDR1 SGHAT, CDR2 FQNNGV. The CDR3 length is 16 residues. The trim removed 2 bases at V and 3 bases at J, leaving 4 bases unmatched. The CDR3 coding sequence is TGTGCCAGCAGCTTAACCGGGACAGGGGGGACAGATACGCAGTATTTT. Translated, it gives CASSLTGTGGTDTQYF.

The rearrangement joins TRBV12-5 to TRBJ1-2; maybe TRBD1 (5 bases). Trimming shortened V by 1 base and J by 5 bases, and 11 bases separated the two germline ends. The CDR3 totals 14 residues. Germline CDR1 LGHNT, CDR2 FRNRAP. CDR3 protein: CASGLGQGGYGYTF. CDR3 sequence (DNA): TGTGCTAGTGGTTTGGGGCAGGGAGGGTATGGCTACACCTTC.